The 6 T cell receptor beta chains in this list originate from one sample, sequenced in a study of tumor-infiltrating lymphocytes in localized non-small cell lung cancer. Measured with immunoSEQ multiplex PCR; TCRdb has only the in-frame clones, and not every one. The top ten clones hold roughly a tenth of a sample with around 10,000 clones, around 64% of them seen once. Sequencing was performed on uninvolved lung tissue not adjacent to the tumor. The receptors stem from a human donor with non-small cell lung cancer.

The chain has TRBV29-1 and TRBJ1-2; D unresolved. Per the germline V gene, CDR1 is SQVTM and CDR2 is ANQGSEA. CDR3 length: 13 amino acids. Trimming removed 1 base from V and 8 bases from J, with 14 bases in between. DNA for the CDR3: TGCAGCGTTGAAGGGACCAATAGGGCGGGCTACACCTTC. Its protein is CSVEGTNRAGYTF.

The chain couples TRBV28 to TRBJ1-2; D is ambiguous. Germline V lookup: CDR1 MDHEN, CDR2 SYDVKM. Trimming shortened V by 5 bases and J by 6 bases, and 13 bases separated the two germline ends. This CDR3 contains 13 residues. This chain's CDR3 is CASSLTPRDGYTF. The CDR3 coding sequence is TGTGCCAGCAGTCTGACGCCACGGGATGGCTACACCTTC.

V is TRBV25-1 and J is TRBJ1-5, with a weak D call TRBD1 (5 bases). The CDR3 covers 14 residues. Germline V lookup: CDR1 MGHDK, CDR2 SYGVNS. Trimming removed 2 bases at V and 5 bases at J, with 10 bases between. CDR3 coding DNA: TGTGCCAGCAGTGAAGGTGGGGGTCATCAGCCCCAGCATTTT. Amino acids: CASSEGGGHQPQHF.

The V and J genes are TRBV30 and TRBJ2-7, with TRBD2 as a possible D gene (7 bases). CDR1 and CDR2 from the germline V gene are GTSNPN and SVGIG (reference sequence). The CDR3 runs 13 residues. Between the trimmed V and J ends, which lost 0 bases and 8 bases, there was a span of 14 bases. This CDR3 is CAWSVGGGWKQYF. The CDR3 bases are TGTGCCTGGAGTGTAGGGGGGGGTTGGAAGCAGTACTTC.

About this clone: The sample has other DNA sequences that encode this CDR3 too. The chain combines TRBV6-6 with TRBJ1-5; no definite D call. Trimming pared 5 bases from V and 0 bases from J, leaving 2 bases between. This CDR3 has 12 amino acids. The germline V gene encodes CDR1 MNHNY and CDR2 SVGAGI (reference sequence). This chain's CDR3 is CASSGSNQPQHF. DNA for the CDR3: TGTGCCAGCAGTGGTAGCAATCAGCCCCAGCATTTT.

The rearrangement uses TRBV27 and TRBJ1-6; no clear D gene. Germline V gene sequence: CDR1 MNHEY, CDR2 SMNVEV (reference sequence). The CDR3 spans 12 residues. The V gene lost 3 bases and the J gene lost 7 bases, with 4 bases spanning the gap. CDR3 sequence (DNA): TGTGCCAGCAGTTTTTCCAATTCACCCCTCCACTTT. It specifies CASSFSNSPLHF.